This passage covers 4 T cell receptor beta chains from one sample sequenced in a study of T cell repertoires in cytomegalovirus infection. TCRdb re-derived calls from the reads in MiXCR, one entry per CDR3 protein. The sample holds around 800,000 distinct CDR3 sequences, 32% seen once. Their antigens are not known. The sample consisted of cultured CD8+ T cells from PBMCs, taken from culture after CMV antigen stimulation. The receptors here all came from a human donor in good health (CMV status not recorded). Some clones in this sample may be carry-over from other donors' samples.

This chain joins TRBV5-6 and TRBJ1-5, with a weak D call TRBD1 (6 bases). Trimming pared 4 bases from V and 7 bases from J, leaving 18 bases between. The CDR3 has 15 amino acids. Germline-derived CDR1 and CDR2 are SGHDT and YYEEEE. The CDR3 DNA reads TGTGCCAGCAGCCCCTGGGGGGGCATGAACCAGCCCCAGCATTTT. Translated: CASSPWGGMNQPQHF.

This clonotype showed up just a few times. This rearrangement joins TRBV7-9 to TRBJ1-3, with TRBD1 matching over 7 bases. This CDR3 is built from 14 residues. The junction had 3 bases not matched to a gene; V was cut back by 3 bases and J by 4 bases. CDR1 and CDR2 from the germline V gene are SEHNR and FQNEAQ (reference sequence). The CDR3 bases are TGTGCCAGCAGCTTTCAAGGGGGCGGAAACACCATATATTTT. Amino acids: CASSFQGGGNTIYF.

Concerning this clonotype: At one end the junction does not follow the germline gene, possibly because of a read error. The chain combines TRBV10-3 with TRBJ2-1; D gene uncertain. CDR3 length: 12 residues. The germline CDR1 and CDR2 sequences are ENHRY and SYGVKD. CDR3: CASSELVIEQFF. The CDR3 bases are TGTGCCAGCAGTGAGCTGGTGATCGAGCAGTTCTTC.

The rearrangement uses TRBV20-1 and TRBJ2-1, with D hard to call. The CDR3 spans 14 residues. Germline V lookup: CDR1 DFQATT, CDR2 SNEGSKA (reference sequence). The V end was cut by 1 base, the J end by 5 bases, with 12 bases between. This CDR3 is CSARALSIHNEQFF. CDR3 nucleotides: TGCAGTGCTAGAGCCCTCTCCATTCACAATGAGCAGTTCTTC.